This TCR beta chain was recorded in a study of vaccination effects on CD4 cells after COVID-19. Study as a whole: ViraFEST used viral peptide pools to expand antigen-specific CD4+ T cells before sequencing.

CDR3 size: 13 residues. V lost 3 bases, J lost 8 bases, and 11 bases lay in between. Per germline, CDR1 LNHDA and CDR2 SQIVND (reference sequence). Study results and caveats: Late in the post-vaccination period, infection-induced and vaccine-induced clones underwent marked clonal contraction. Convalescent patients were few in the study, and early post-infection timepoints were absent. The study found that post-vaccine spike-reactive clones in convalescents were mainly new vaccine-induced clones.

After less than twelve days in culture, the CD4+ T cells were isolated. Sequenced by immunoSEQ multiplex PCR; TCRdb stores in-frame clones only, minus some. This sample carries roughly 68,000 clones, 70% to 85% of them seen once, and the ten largest clones take under 25%. About this clone: Its antigen is not known.

V is TRBV19 and J is TRBJ2-1, with TRBD2 as a possible D gene (5 bases). The specimen comprised CD4+ T cells from PBMCs cultured without peptide, sampled before COVID-19 vaccination. The sequence was collected from a human donor who had a prior SARS-CoV-2 infection. The CDR3 is CASSITGSDEQFF. As DNA, the CDR3 is TGTGCCAGTAGTATTACGGGGAGCGATGAGCAGTTCTTC.